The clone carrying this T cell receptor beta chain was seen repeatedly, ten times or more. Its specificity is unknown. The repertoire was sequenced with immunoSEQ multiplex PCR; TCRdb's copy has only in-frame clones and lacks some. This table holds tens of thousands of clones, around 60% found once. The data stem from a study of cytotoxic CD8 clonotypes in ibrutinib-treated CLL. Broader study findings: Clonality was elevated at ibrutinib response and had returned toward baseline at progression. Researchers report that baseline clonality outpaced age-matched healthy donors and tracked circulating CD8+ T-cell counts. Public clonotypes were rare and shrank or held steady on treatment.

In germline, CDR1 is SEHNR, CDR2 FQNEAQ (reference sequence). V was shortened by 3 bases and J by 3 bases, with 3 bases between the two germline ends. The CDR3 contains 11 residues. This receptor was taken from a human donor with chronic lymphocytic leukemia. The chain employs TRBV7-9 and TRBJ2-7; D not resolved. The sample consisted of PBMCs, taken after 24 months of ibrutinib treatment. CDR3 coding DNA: TGTGCCAGCAGCTTTCACTACGAGCAGTACTTC. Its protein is CASSFHYEQYF.